These 27 T cell receptor beta chains share one sample of origin, sequenced in a study of Tregs in tolerant kidney transplant recipients. TCRdb's table, derived via immunoSEQ multiplex PCR, lists solely in-frame clones and lacks some. The data hold roughly 66,000 clones, with more than 90% observed a single time. The sequences come from CD8+ T cells from blood, collected before the transplant. The origin of the receptors is a human donor who received a combined kidney and bone marrow transplant.

V and J are TRBV5-4 and TRBJ1-1, with D unresolved. This CDR3 spans 12 amino acids. V lost 1 base and J lost 8, with 9 bases in between. The V gene's germline CDR1 is SGHNT and CDR2 YYREEE (reference sequence). CDR3 in amino acids: CASSLWREEAFF. The CDR3 DNA is TGTGCCAGCAGCTTGTGGCGGGAAGAAGCTTTCTTT.

J is TRBJ2-7 and V is TRBV7-9; TRBD1 agrees at 9 bases. The ends lost 1 base at V and 4 bases at J; junction bases unmatched: 11. The CDR3 extends over 17 amino acids. Germline V lookup: CDR1 SEHNR, CDR2 FQNEAQ (reference sequence). The CDR3 sequence is CASSLGRRGDREYEQYF. The CDR3 bases are TGTGCCAGCAGCTTAGGAAGAAGAGGGGACAGGGAGTACGAGCAGTACTTC.

The V and J genes are TRBV19 and TRBJ2-1, with D possibly being TRBD1 (6 bases). The CDR3 runs 12 residues. Between the trimmed V and J ends, which lost 7 bases and 6 bases, there was a span of 10 bases. Germline values: CDR1 LNHDA, CDR2 SQIVND (reference sequence). The CDR3 loop is CASIGGPNEQFF. CDR3 sequence (DNA): TGTGCCAGTATAGGGGGTCCCAATGAGCAGTTCTTC. Based on the CDR3 plus reference TRBV19 and TRBJ2-1, the full variable domain is DGGITQSPKYLFRKEGQNVTLSCEQNLNHDAMYWYRQDPGQGLRLIYYSQIVNDFQKGDIAEGYSVSREKKESFPLTVTSAQKNPTAFYLCASIGGPNEQFFGPGTRLTVL.

The rearrangement uses TRBV4-1 and TRBJ2-5; D uncertain. Trimming stripped 4 bases from V and 4 bases from J, with 10 bases between. Germline assignment: CDR1 MGHRA and CDR2 YSYEKL. The length of the CDR3 is 13 residues. Here the CDR3 reads CASSRSLRETQYF. The DNA for the CDR3 is TGCGCCAGCAGCCGATCGCTGAGAGAGACCCAGTACTTC.

The chain combines TRBV7-6 with TRBJ2-7; D is uncertain. The CDR3 covers 13 residues. V was trimmed by 0 bases and J by 2 bases, leaving 5 bases between them. Per germline, CDR1 SGHVS and CDR2 FNYEAQ. The CDR3: CASSLAVTYEQYF. The CDR3, as DNA: TGTGCCAGCAGCTTAGCTGTTACCTACGAGCAGTACTTC.

This clone was picked up one time. This chain connects TRBV28 to TRBJ1-2, with 7 bases fitting TRBD1. The V segment lost 8 bases and the J segment 3 bases; nucleotides outside the gene matches: 6. Per the germline V gene, CDR1 is MDHEN and CDR2 is SYDVKM. This CDR3 has 13 amino acids. The CDR3 DNA reads as TGTGCCAGCGAACCCGGGACAGACTATGGCTACACCTTC. This translates into CASEPGTDYGYTF.

V is TRBV7-9 and J is TRBJ1-2; 9 nucleotides line up with TRBD1. V shed 5 bases and J 5 bases; nucleotides not matched to a gene: 9. The CDR3 spans 15 residues. CDR1 SEHNR and CDR2 FQNEAQ come from the germline V gene (reference sequence). CDR3 loop: CASSRTGALLYGYTF. DNA for the CDR3: TGTGCCAGCAGCAGGACAGGGGCCCTTCTTTATGGCTACACCTTC.

This chain links TRBV19 with TRBJ2-2, with D perhaps matching TRBD1 (6 bases). There are 15 residues in the CDR3. Between the trimmed V and J ends, which lost 3 bases and 6 bases, there was a span of 14 bases. CDR1 and CDR2 (germline): LNHDA, SQIVND (reference sequence). CDR3 DNA: TGTGCCAGTAGTATTTGGGCAGGGGCCCCCGGGGAGCTGTTTTTT. Its protein is CASSIWAGAPGELFF.

This clone was recorded only once. The rearrangement uses TRBV27 and TRBJ2-7, with 15 bases lining up with TRBD2. The CDR3 covers 16 residues. In germline, CDR1 is MNHEY, CDR2 SMNVEV (reference sequence). J gave up 1 base and V 6 bases, and 4 bases lay outside the gene matches. The CDR3 sequence: CASRGLAGGPSYEQYF. DNA for the CDR3: TGTGCCAGCAGAGGACTAGCGGGAGGGCCTTCCTACGAGCAGTACTTC.

This chain links TRBV5-1 with TRBJ2-7; maybe TRBD1 (6 bases). The CDR3 length is 12 residues. V lost 4 bases and J 4 bases, leaving 9 bases between the germline ends. Germline V CDR1 and CDR2: SGHRS, YFSETQ. CDR3 nucleotide sequence: TGCGCCAGCAGCACGGACAGTTACGAGCAGTACTTC. This gives the protein CASSTDSYEQYF.

The genes are TRBV6-5 and TRBJ2-1, with 9 nucleotides matching TRBD2. Germline CDR1 reads MNHEY; CDR2 reads SVGAGI. The CDR3 loop spans 13 amino acids. J lost 6 bases, V lost 8 bases, and 5 bases had no gene match. CDR3 nucleotides: TGTGCCAGCCGCGCGGGGGGGCCCAATGAGCAGTTCTTC. Translated, it gives CASRAGGPNEQFF.

As for this clone: Mismatch with germline at one junction end may stem from a read error. The J gene is TRBJ1-2, the V gene TRBV2; TRBD1 matches 9 bases. This CDR3 is built from 14 residues. Germline loops: CDR1 SNHLY, CDR2 FYNNEI. CDR3 sequence: CASILTGGAEGYPF. The CDR3 region has the DNA TGTGCCAGCATCCTCACAGGGGGCGCGGAGGGCTACCCCTTC.

This chain links TRBV27 with TRBJ2-7, with 9 bases matching TRBD1. This CDR3 has 14 amino acids. The ends lost 5 bases at V and 6 bases at J; junction bases unmatched: 8. The V gene's germline CDR1 is MNHEY and CDR2 SMNVEV (reference sequence). The DNA for the CDR3 is TGTGCCAGCAGTCAGACAGGGGGTGTCGGCGAGCAGTACTTC. Its protein product is CASSQTGGVGEQYF.

The V and J genes are TRBV28 and TRBJ2-7; D is possibly TRBD1 (6 bases). This CDR3 spans 12 amino acids. The germline V gene encodes CDR1 MDHEN and CDR2 SYDVKM. V was shortened by 6 bases and J by 4 bases, with 10 bases between the two germline ends. DNA for the CDR3: TGTGCCAGCAGAACCACAGGGTACGAGCAGTACTTC. Amino acids: CASRTTGYEQYF.

The V call is TRBV7-6, the J call TRBJ1-1; a weak D match, TRBD1 (6 bases). V gave up 5 bases and J gave up 3 bases, with 16 bases separating them. In germline, CDR1 is SGHVS, CDR2 FNYEAQ. This CDR3 is built from 15 residues. The CDR3 sequence is CASSHSRQGYTEAFF. The CDR3 bases are TGTGCCAGCAGCCATTCTCGTCAGGGGTACACTGAAGCTTTCTTT.

This chain connects TRBV2 to TRBJ2-3; TRBD2 matches 7 bases. The V gene's germline CDR1 is SNHLY and CDR2 FYNNEI. J gave up 3 bases and V 7 bases, and 13 bases lay outside the gene matches. The CDR3 is 16 amino acids. The CDR3 nucleotides read TGTGCCAGCAACCTGGAAAAACTAGCGTTGACAGATACGCAGTATTTT. Translating it yields CASNLEKLALTDTQYF.

The gene calls are TRBV5-4 and TRBJ2-7; weak D call: TRBD1 (6 bases). The V gene lost 9 bases and the J gene lost 3 bases, with 16 bases spanning the gap. The CDR3 spans 13 residues. Germline V lookup: CDR1 SGHNT, CDR2 YYREEE (reference sequence). The CDR3 protein is CATGTSWDYEQYF. In nucleotides, the CDR3 is TGTGCCACAGGGACATCCTGGGACTACGAGCAGTACTTC.

This chain connects TRBV4-3 to TRBJ1-3; TRBD1 matches 8 bases. The CDR3 has 16 amino acids. From germline, CDR1 is LGHNA and CDR2 YSLEER. The trim removed 4 bases at V and 0 bases at J, leaving 5 bases unmatched. CDR3 sequence reads: CASSPDRGNSGNTIYF. The CDR3 DNA sequence: TGCGCCAGCAGCCCAGACAGGGGTAACTCTGGAAACACCATATATTTT.

In DNA, the CDR3 is TGTGCCAGTACCCACTGGGCGGGAGGGCTAGGTGAGCAGTTCTTC. This gives the protein CASTHWAGGLGEQFF. The chain uses TRBV19 and TRBJ2-1; TRBD2 agrees at 9 bases. The length of the CDR3 is 15 residues. Germline CDR1 reads LNHDA; CDR2 reads SQIVND (reference sequence). Trimming cost V 7 bases and J 9 bases; bases outside gene matches: 13.

The chain recombines TRBV30 with TRBJ1-2, with 9 bases that match TRBD1. This CDR3 region has 13 residues. The germline V gene encodes CDR1 GTSNPN and CDR2 SVGIG (reference sequence). With V trimmed by 5 bases and J by 8 bases, 9 bases remained unmatched. CDR3 loop: CAWSGTGKGGYTF. The CDR3 coding sequence is TGTGCCTGGTCCGGGACAGGGAAAGGAGGCTACACCTTC.

The chain has TRBV28 and TRBJ1-6; 8 bases are shared with TRBD1. Germline assignment: CDR1 MDHEN and CDR2 SYDVKM. This CDR3 is built from 16 residues. The V gene end was trimmed by 1 base and the J gene end by 7 bases; junction bases not matched to a gene: 6. CDR3 bases: TGTGCCAGCAGTTTATTCGGACAGGGATTAAATTCACCCCTCCACTTT. It is translated as CASSLFGQGLNSPLHF. The variable domain in full, with the rest retrieved from reference TRBV28 and TRBJ1-6, is DVKVTQSSRYLVKRTGEKVFLECVQDMDHENMFWYRQDPGLGLRLIYFSYDVKMKEKGDIPEGYSVSREKKERFSLILESASTNQTSMYLCASSLFGQGLNSPLHFGNGTRLTVT.

This clone has just a few counts. The V call is TRBV19, the J call TRBJ1-3, with 7 bases matching TRBD1. J gave up 12 bases and V 3 bases, and 11 bases lay outside the gene matches. This CDR3 region has 14 residues. The germline V gene encodes CDR1 LNHDA and CDR2 SQIVND (reference sequence). The CDR3 DNA is TGTGCCAGTAGTATTCTGGCAGGGGGTATCGGCATATATTTT. Translated, it gives CASSILAGGIGIYF.

The chain carries TRBV27 and TRBJ1-2; no firm D call. V was cut by 3 bases and J by 0 bases, with 5 bases left in between. Germline CDR1 and CDR2: MNHEY and SMNVEV (reference sequence). The CDR3 spans 13 residues. The CDR3 DNA reads as TGTGCCAGCAGTTTTATCTCTAACTATGGCTACACCTTC. It is translated as CASSFISNYGYTF.

This CDR3 reads CASSVAVGLAGNEQFF. DNA for the CDR3: TGTGCCAGCAGCGTAGCTGTCGGGCTAGCGGGAAATGAGCAGTTCTTC. This chain connects TRBV9 to TRBJ2-1, with 9 bases aligning to TRBD2. The germline CDR1 and CDR2 sequences are SGDLS and YYNGEE. V shed 0 bases, J shed 7 bases, and the junction held 8 bases outside the gene matches. The CDR3 is made up of 16 amino acids.

The J gene is TRBJ2-3, the V gene TRBV9, with 10 bases matching TRBD2. Trimming took 0 bases from V and 2 from J; bases not matched to a gene: 6. Germline lookup yields CDR1 SGDLS and CDR2 YYNGEE. The length of the CDR3 is 17 residues. This CDR3 reads CASSVAVLAGTTDTQYF. The DNA for the CDR3 is TGTGCCAGCAGCGTAGCCGTACTAGCGGGGACCACAGATACGCAGTATTTT.

The chain has TRBV30 and TRBJ2-1; D gene ambiguous. Between the trimmed V and J ends, which lost 6 bases and 1 base, there was a span of 4 bases. CDR1 and CDR2 (germline): GTSNPN, SVGIG (reference sequence). CDR3 length: 11 amino acids. The CDR3, as DNA: TGTGCCTGCTTATCCTACAATGAGCAGTTCTTC. Translation gives CACLSYNEQFF.

The V and J genes are TRBV7-9 and TRBJ1-2; 9 bases line up with TRBD1. This CDR3 has 15 residues. Germline CDR1 SEHNR, CDR2 FQNEAQ (reference sequence). V lost 4 bases, J lost 2 bases, and 5 bases stayed unmatched. The CDR3 DNA reads TGTGCCAGCAGCTATTCGGGACAGGGAAACTATGGCTACACCTTC. Translation gives CASSYSGQGNYGYTF.